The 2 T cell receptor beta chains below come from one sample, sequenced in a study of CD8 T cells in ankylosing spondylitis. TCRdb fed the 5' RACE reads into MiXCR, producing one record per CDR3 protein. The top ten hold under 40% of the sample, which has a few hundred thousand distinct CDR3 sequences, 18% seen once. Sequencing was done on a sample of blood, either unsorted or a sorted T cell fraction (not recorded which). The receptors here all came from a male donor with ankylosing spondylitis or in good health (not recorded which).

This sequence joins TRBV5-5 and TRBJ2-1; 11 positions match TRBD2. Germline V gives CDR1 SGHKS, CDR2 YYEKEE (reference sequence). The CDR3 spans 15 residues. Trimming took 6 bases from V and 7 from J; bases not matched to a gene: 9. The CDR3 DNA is TGTGCCAGCAACATACTAGCGGGAGCGGGTAATGAGCAGTTCTTC. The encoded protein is CASNILAGAGNEQFF.

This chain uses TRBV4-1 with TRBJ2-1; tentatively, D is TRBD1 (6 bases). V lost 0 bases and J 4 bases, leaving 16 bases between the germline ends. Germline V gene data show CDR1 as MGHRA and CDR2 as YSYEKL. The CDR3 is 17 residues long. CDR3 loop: CASSQEVARGKYNEQFF. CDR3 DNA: TGCGCCAGCAGCCAAGAGGTTGCTAGGGGGAAATACAATGAGCAGTTCTTC.